What follows are 19 T cell receptor beta chains derived from one specimen sequenced in a study of T cell repertoires and HLA-DP antigens. Only in-frame clones appear in the TCRdb table, and some are missing; sequencing was by immunoSEQ multiplex PCR. Altogether fewer than 2,500 clones are present, approximately 80% being singletons, with the ten largest covering 25% to 30%. HeLa cells expressing allogeneic DPB1 restimulated the 15-day-expanded CD4+ cells for less than 25 h. Cells were stimulated with HeLa cells transduced with HLA-DPA1/DPB1, HLA-DM, invariant chain and CD80. Sequencing used CD137- CD4+ T cells from cultured PBMCs. These receptors came from a woman aged 18-35 years in good health and CMV-seronegative.

The chain uses TRBV10-3 and TRBJ2-1; maybe TRBD1 (5 bases). The CDR3 totals 15 residues. Trimming stripped 6 bases from V and 0 bases from J, with 12 bases between. Germline loops: CDR1 ENHRY, CDR2 SYGVKD. The CDR3 is CAIRTDLSSYNEQFF. The CDR3 nucleotides are TGTGCCATCAGGACAGACCTTAGCTCCTACAATGAGCAGTTCTTC.

This chain uses TRBV6-5 with TRBJ1-6, with D perhaps matching TRBD1 (5 bases). The germline CDR1 and CDR2 sequences are MNHEY and SVGAGI. The CDR3 is 13 amino acids. Trimming stripped 8 bases from V and 2 bases from J, with 7 bases between. CDR3 sequence reads: CASQGPYNSPLHF. The CDR3 DNA reads TGTGCCAGCCAGGGCCCCTATAATTCACCCCTCCACTTT.

V gene TRBV5-1 combines with J gene TRBJ2-6; either TRBD1 or TRBD2 may supply D (5 bases each). The CDR3 is made up of 17 amino acids. V shed 5 bases and J shed 0 bases, with 15 bases lying between them. Germline V gene lookup returns CDR1 SGHRS and CDR2 YFSETQ. CDR3: CASRPYSGSSGANVLTF. Written as DNA, the CDR3 is TGCGCCAGCAGGCCTTACTCAGGGAGCTCTGGGGCCAACGTCCTGACTTTC.

The chain is built from TRBV9 and TRBJ1-2, with 7 bases that match TRBD1. The CDR3 consists of 17 residues. Germline V gene data show CDR1 as SGDLS and CDR2 as YYNGEE. V gave up 3 bases and J gave up 1 base; unmatched junction bases: 12. This chain's CDR3 is CASSGFLRTGVNYGYTF. The CDR3 DNA follows: TGTGCCAGCAGCGGATTCCTACGGACAGGAGTTAACTATGGCTACACCTTC.

The chain combines TRBV27 with TRBJ2-3; D not certain. The CDR3 is 13 residues long. CDR1 is MNHEY, CDR2 SMNVEV, per germline (reference sequence). V lost 2 bases to trimming and J lost 3 bases, with 6 bases between them. The CDR3 protein is CASSLIWTDTQYF. DNA of the CDR3: TGTGCCAGCAGTTTAATATGGACAGATACGCAGTATTTT.

By sample fraction, this clone is large (0.1 to 1%). The rearrangement links TRBV5-4 to TRBJ2-7; D perhaps matches TRBD2 (6 bases). V shed 0 bases and J shed 4 bases, with 20 bases lying between them. This CDR3 has 17 amino acids. The germline V gene encodes CDR1 SGHNT and CDR2 YYREEE (reference sequence). CDR3 nucleotides: TGTGCCAGCAGCTTGGCCAAGGTGGCAGGGAGGACGTACGAGCAGTACTTC. Protein: CASSLAKVAGRTYEQYF.

This clone was found once. The rearrangement uses TRBV5-1 and TRBJ2-7; 10 nucleotides agree with TRBD1. The V and J ends lost 4 bases and 3 bases, in that order; junction bases with no gene match: 4. Germline V gene data show CDR1 as SGHRS and CDR2 as YFSETQ. The CDR3 has 14 residues. CDR3 coding DNA: TGCGCCAGCAGCGAAAGGACAGGGGGCTACGAGCAGTACTTC. This codes for CASSERTGGYEQYF.

This chain connects TRBV4-1 to TRBJ2-1, with D tentatively TRBD2 (7 bases). The CDR3 sequence is 15 residues long. Trimming cost V 6 bases and J 4 bases, with 16 bases left between them. Germline lookup yields CDR1 MGHRA and CDR2 YSYEKL. Here the CDR3 reads CASRLGGAWYNEQFF. In nucleotides, the CDR3 is TGCGCCAGCAGACTAGGGGGGGCCTGGTACAATGAGCAGTTCTTC.

The chain links TRBV6-1 to TRBJ1-2, with D tentatively TRBD1 (5 bases). V was cut by 2 bases and J by 5 bases, with 12 bases left in between. This CDR3 spans 14 amino acids. Looked up from germline, CDR1 is MNHNS and CDR2 is SASEGT. The CDR3 bases are TGTGCCAGCAGTGAACGGGGCGTGAATTATGGCTACACCTTC. Translating gives CASSERGVNYGYTF.

This chain links TRBV16 with TRBJ2-1, with a weak D call TRBD2 (6 bases). The CDR3 extends over 14 amino acids. The V end lost 1 base, the J end lost 6 bases, and 10 bases lay between the germline ends. Germline CDR1 reads KGHSY; CDR2 reads FQNENV. CDR3 in DNA: TGTGCCAGCAGCCAATTCCGGGGGAGCAATGAGCAGTTCTTC. Translating it yields CASSQFRGSNEQFF.

The rearrangement joins TRBV30 to TRBJ1-5; perhaps TRBD1 as D (5 bases). The germline V gene encodes CDR1 GTSNPN and CDR2 SVGIG (reference sequence). The germline V and J ends were trimmed by 1 base and 0 bases, with 13 bases remaining between them. The CDR3 totals 16 residues. This CDR3 reads CAWSGGGSYSNQPQHF. The DNA for the CDR3 is TGTGCCTGGAGTGGGGGCGGCAGCTATAGCAATCAGCCCCAGCATTTT.

To note about this clone: One end of the junction fails to match germline, which may point to a read error. Other DNA sequences in the sample encode the same CDR3. The gene calls are TRBV7-2 and TRBJ2-2; TRBD1 matches 7 bases. Germline CDR1 and CDR2: SGHTA and FQGNSA. There are 14 residues in the CDR3. The DNA of the CDR3 is TGTGCTAGCAGCCCGTCGACAGGGCGGGGGGAGCTGTTTTTT. Its protein is CASSPSTGRGELFF.

The gene calls are TRBV18 and TRBJ2-7, with unresolved D. Trimming removed 3 bases at V and 6 bases at J, with 9 bases between. CDR1 KGHSH and CDR2 LQKENI come from the germline V gene. This CDR3 has 12 residues. CDR3 region: CASSPSIGEQYF. The CDR3 DNA reads as TGTGCCAGCTCACCCTCTATAGGCGAGCAGTACTTC.

The chain recombines TRBV14 with TRBJ1-1; TRBD1 might be the D (6 bases). Germline V gives CDR1 SGHDN, CDR2 FVKESK. V lost 6 bases, J lost 10 bases, and 18 bases lay in between. This CDR3 has 13 amino acids. The CDR3 DNA reads as TGTGCCAGCAGGCCCCCGGGGACAATGGGAGCTTTCTTT. Translation: CASRPPGTMGAFF. Based on the CDR3 plus reference TRBV14 and TRBJ1-1, the full variable domain is EAGVTQFPSHSVIEKGQTVTLRCDPISGHDNLYWYRRVMGKEIKFLLHFVKESKQDESGMPNNRFLAERTGGTYSTLKVQPAELEDSGVYFCASRPPGTMGAFFGQGTRLTVV.

This sequence joins TRBV12-5 and TRBJ1-2; 9 positions agree with TRBD1. Looked up from germline, CDR1 is LGHNT and CDR2 is FRNRAP. The length of the CDR3 is 16 residues. V lost 0 bases, J lost 6 bases, and 8 bases stayed unmatched. The DNA for the CDR3 is TGTGCTAGTGGTTTGGTACTGGGACAGGGAGAAAATGGCTACACCTTC. This translates into CASGLVLGQGENGYTF.

This chain uses TRBV6-5 with TRBJ2-2; D uncertain. The CDR3 covers 14 residues. Germline V lookup: CDR1 MNHEY, CDR2 SVGAGI. V was cut by 5 bases and J by 4 bases, with 11 bases left in between. CDR3 in amino acids: CASSPAKATGELFF. DNA for the CDR3: TGTGCCAGCAGTCCAGCAAAAGCCACCGGGGAGCTGTTTTTT.

The V and J genes are TRBV21-1 and TRBJ2-3; the table names TRBD1, a call not compared with the DNA. TRBV21-1 is tagged as a pseudogene. The CDR3 has 18 amino acids. The CDR3 sequence is CASSKAVCGDRDTDTQYF. The CDR3 region has the DNA TGTGCCAGCAGCAAAGCAGTTTGCGGGGACAGAGACACAGATACGCAGTATTTT.

This clone was counted only a few times. The genes are TRBV13 and TRBJ2-2; 7 bases map to TRBD1. V lost 5 bases to trimming and J lost 1 base; unmatched junction nucleotides: 4. The CDR3 consists of 15 residues. Germline loops: CDR1 PRHDT, CDR2 FYEKMQ (reference sequence). The CDR3 DNA reads as TGTGCCAGCAGCCGGGGACAGCTGAACACCGGGGAGCTGTTTTTT. This codes for CASSRGQLNTGELFF.

The chain employs TRBV18 and TRBJ1-4; TRBD1 is a possible D gene (5 bases). This CDR3 contains 16 residues. CDR1 is KGHSH and CDR2 is LQKENI in the germline V gene. V was pared by 3 bases and J by 4 bases, with 15 bases between. Written as DNA, the CDR3 is TGTGCCAGCTCACCGGGTCGTTCGAGGGGTAATGAAAAACTGTTTTTT. Its translation: CASSPGRSRGNEKLFF.